This TCR beta chain was identified in a study of cytomegalovirus exposure and HLA in healthy donors. The PCR made use of 60 Vbeta and 13 Jbeta primers. Using immunoSEQ multiplex PCR, the repertoire was profiled, and TCRdb retains in-frame clones only, with some absent. The data contain tens of thousands of clones, around 80% of them singletons. This sequence was found in a man aged 30 to 45 in good health and CMV-seronegative. The sequenced material came from PBMCs.

The DNA of the CDR3 is TGTGCCAGCAGTGGGGGTAACCGGGACAGGGAACAAGGTGAGCAGTTCTTC. It codes for CASSGGNRDREQGEQFF. The chain joins TRBV28 to TRBJ2-1; 9 bases align to TRBD1. Losses at the gene ends were 5 bases for V and 9 bases for J; bases not matched to a gene: 17. The CDR3 runs 17 residues. Per the germline V gene, CDR1 is MDHEN and CDR2 is SYDVKM.